These 25 T cell receptor beta chains originate from one sample sequenced in a study of blood T cell repertoires in COVID-19. TCRdb's copy holds only in-frame clones and misses some; the assay was immunoSEQ multiplex PCR. The sample shows 150,000 to 200,000 clones, about 91% of them seen only once. The sample comprised peripheral blood. The receptors stem from a woman in her twenties or thirties with acute or convalescent COVID-19.

This chain connects TRBV28 to TRBJ1-5; possible D gene TRBD1, 6 bases. Between the trimmed V and J ends, which lost 6 bases and 5 bases, there was a span of 17 bases. This CDR3 has 15 residues. Germline V lookup: CDR1 MDHEN, CDR2 SYDVKM. For the CDR3, the DNA is TGTGCCAGCAGCCAAACTTACAGGGAACATCAGCCCCAGCATTTT. Encoded protein: CASSQTYREHQPQHF.

The chain has TRBV15 and TRBJ2-1; a weak D match, TRBD2 (6 bases). CDR3 length equals 14 residues. Germline CDR1 reads LNHNV; CDR2 reads YYDKDF (reference sequence). V shed 9 bases and J shed 4 bases, with 16 bases lying between them. The CDR3 coding sequence is TGTGCCACATCACGCGGGGAGGCGTACAATGAGCAGTTCTTC. Translation gives CATSRGEAYNEQFF.

This chain links TRBV30 with TRBJ2-4; 7 bases map to TRBD1. The germline V gene encodes CDR1 GTSNPN and CDR2 SVGIG (reference sequence). The CDR3 runs 16 residues. V trimming: 2 bases; J trimming: 0 bases; junction bases outside the gene matches: 7. This CDR3 reads CAWSPRGLIAKNIQYF. The CDR3 coding sequence is TGTGCCTGGAGTCCTAGGGGGCTCATAGCCAAAAACATTCAGTACTTC.

In its sample, this clone was seen a few times. The same CDR3 arises from other DNA sequences in this sample as well. V is TRBV11-2 and J is TRBJ2-1; possibly TRBD2 for D (5 bases). The CDR3 runs to 11 residues. The germline V gene has CDR1 SGHAT and CDR2 FQNNGV. V shed 1 base and J shed 12 bases, with 7 bases lying between them. CDR3 sequence (DNA): TGTGCCAGCAGCTTAGTTGAGGGGCAGTTCTTC. Translated, it gives CASSLVEGQFF. Complete variable domain (other parts from reference TRBV11-2 and TRBJ2-1): EAGVAQSPRYKIIEKRQSVAFWCNPISGHATLYWYQQILGQGPKLLIQFQNNGVVDDSQLPKDRFSAERLKGVDSTLKIQPAKLEDSAVYLCASSLVEGQFFGPGTRLTVL.

The chain uses TRBV5-6 and TRBJ2-2, with TRBD1 matching over 7 bases. Germline-derived CDR1 and CDR2 are SGHDT and YYEEEE. CDR3 length equals 15 residues. Trimming cost V 3 bases and J 1 base; bases outside gene matches: 3. As DNA, the CDR3 is TGTGCCAGCAGCTCAAGGGGGCGGAACACCGGGGAGCTGTTTTTT. Its protein is CASSSRGRNTGELFF.

The chain employs TRBV19 and TRBJ1-2; TRBD1 matches 9 bases. V shed 1 base and J 7 bases; nucleotides not matched to a gene: 1. Germline V gene lookup returns CDR1 LNHDA and CDR2 SQIVND (reference sequence). This CDR3 contains 13 residues. The DNA of the CDR3 is TGTGCCAGTAGTATAGGGACAGGGGTTGGCTACACCTTC. The encoded protein is CASSIGTGVGYTF.

The gene calls are TRBV10-1 and TRBJ2-1, with no clear D. The germline V gene has CDR1 WNHNN and CDR2 SYGVQD (reference sequence). The CDR3 loop spans 13 amino acids. V lost 2 bases to trimming and J lost 7 bases, with 9 bases between them. The CDR3 loop is CASSEERLNEQFF. The CDR3 coding sequence is TGCGCCAGCAGTGAGGAGAGGTTGAATGAGCAGTTCTTC.

This clone was seen once. This sequence joins TRBV28 and TRBJ2-7; D is ambiguous. CDR3 length: 14 residues. Trimming shortened V by 5 bases and J by 7 bases, and 18 bases separated the two germline ends. Germline assignment: CDR1 MDHEN and CDR2 SYDVKM. This CDR3 reads CASSRSAKVREQYF. The CDR3 DNA follows: TGTGCCAGCAGTCGGTCGGCCAAGGTGAGGGAGCAGTACTTC.

This sequence joins TRBV7-9 and TRBJ1-2, with a tentative D call TRBD1 (6 bases). V lost 5 bases and J 1 base, leaving 11 bases between the germline ends. The CDR3 consists of 14 residues. CDR1 is SEHNR and CDR2 is FQNEAQ in the germline V gene (reference sequence). In DNA form, the CDR3 reads TGTGCCAGCAGCATAGGACAGCTTAACTATGGCTACACCTTC. This encodes CASSIGQLNYGYTF.

This clone was recorded only once. The chain couples TRBV24-1 to TRBJ2-1; no clear D. Trimming removed 3 bases at V and 2 bases at J, with 10 bases between. CDR3 length: 15 amino acids. Germline CDR1 is KGHDR and CDR2 is SFDVKD. CDR3 coding DNA: TGTGCCACCAGTGATGCGGTGAGCCCCTACAATGAGCAGTTCTTC. It codes for CATSDAVSPYNEQFF.

This chain connects TRBV7-8 to TRBJ2-2; the match to TRBD2 covers 7 bases. Germline V gene data show CDR1 as SGHVS and CDR2 as FQNEAQ. V gave up 4 bases and J gave up 2 bases; unmatched junction bases: 4. This CDR3 spans 15 amino acids. In nucleotides, the CDR3 is TGTGCCAGCAGCTCGTCGGGACTAAACACCGGGGAGCTGTTTTTT. Its protein is CASSSSGLNTGELFF.

This clone has only a few counts. V usage is TRBV7-9 and J usage is TRBJ2-1; tentative D call: TRBD2 (5 bases). V lost 4 bases and J 7 bases, leaving 11 bases between the germline ends. The CDR3 is 13 residues long. Germline values: CDR1 SEHNR, CDR2 FQNEAQ (reference sequence). CDR3 bases: TGTGCCAGCAGCTGGAGGCGAGAGAATGAGCAGTTCTTC. The encoded protein is CASSWRRENEQFF. Variable domain in full (rest from reference TRBV7-9 and TRBJ2-1): DTGVSQNPRHKITKRGQNVTFRCDPISEHNRLYWYRQTLGQGPEFLTYFQNEAQLEKSRLLSDRFSAERPKGSFSTLEIQRTEQGDSAMYLCASSWRRENEQFFGPGTRLTVL.

The chain carries TRBV2 and TRBJ2-1, with 12 bases fitting TRBD2. CDR3 size: 16 residues. From germline, CDR1 is SNHLY and CDR2 FYNNEI. The junction had 3 bases not matched to a gene; V was cut back by 3 bases and J by 3 bases. In DNA form, the CDR3 reads TGTGCCAGCAGTGACCTAGCGGGAGGGCTCTACAATGAGCAGTTCTTC. Its protein product is CASSDLAGGLYNEQFF.

The chain uses TRBV6-5 and TRBJ2-1; D remains ambiguous. Trimming shortened V by 5 bases and J by 7 bases, and 15 bases separated the two germline ends. The germline gives CDR1 MNHEY, CDR2 SVGAGI. The CDR3 has 14 amino acids. CDR3 in DNA: TGTGCCAGCAGTCCCCTAGGCCTCGGGAATGAGCAGTTCTTC. Protein: CASSPLGLGNEQFF.

The CDR3: CASSLAGTQNIQYF. CDR3 sequence (DNA): TGCGCCAGCAGCTTGGCTGGGACACAAAACATTCAGTACTTC. The chain combines TRBV5-1 with TRBJ2-4; a possible D gene is TRBD1 (6 bases). This CDR3 comprises 14 residues. Trimming cost V 0 bases and J 5 bases, with 9 bases left between them. Germline V gives CDR1 SGHRS, CDR2 YFSETQ.

In this sample, this clone turned up a few times. The CDR3 coding sequence is TGTGCCAGCAGCCGGGACAGCCATGGCTACACCTTC. This translates into CASSRDSHGYTF. The rearrangement uses TRBV3-1 (or the pseudogene TRBV3-2) and TRBJ1-2, with TRBD1 identical over 7 bases. The CDR3 spans 12 residues. Per the germline V gene, CDR1 is LGHDT and CDR2 is YNNKEL (reference sequence). V lost 4 bases, J lost 6 bases, and 2 bases stayed unmatched.

The rearrangement joins TRBV2 to TRBJ1-1; D gene uncertain. Looked up from germline, CDR1 is SNHLY and CDR2 is FYNNEI. The CDR3 is made up of 14 amino acids. The germline V and J ends were trimmed by 6 bases and 5 bases, with 16 bases remaining between them. CDR3 DNA sequence: TGTGCCAGCAGCTCGTCGGGGTGTGGGACTGAAGCTTTCTTT. Amino acids: CASSSSGCGTEAFF.

This rearrangement joins TRBV11-2 to TRBJ2-5; TRBD2 aligns across 7 bases. The germline V gene encodes CDR1 SGHAT and CDR2 FQNNGV. The CDR3 consists of 14 residues. The trim removed 1 base at V and 5 bases at J, leaving 4 bases unmatched. The CDR3 bases are TGTGCCAGCAGCTTAGTGGGAGGGGTGGAGACCCAGTACTTC. Translating it yields CASSLVGGVETQYF.

This clone was detected only once. The J gene is TRBJ2-2, the V gene TRBV21-1; the table's D call of TRBD1 was not tested on the DNA. TRBV21-1 is assigned pseudogene status. The CDR3 spans 14 residues. The chain's CDR3 is CASSRKQGTGELFF. For the CDR3, the DNA is TGTGCCAGCAGCAGAAAACAGGGCACCGGGGAGCTGTTTTTT.

The chain is built from TRBV6-5 and TRBJ1-1, with no clear D. The V and J ends lost 6 bases and 5 bases respectively, with 16 bases between them. CDR3 length: 14 residues. Germline V gene lookup returns CDR1 MNHEY and CDR2 SVGAGI. The CDR3 protein is CASSQLNFGTEAFF. CDR3 in DNA: TGTGCCAGCAGCCAACTTAACTTCGGGACTGAAGCTTTCTTT.

This clone has only a few counts. This sequence joins TRBV2 and TRBJ1-1; D is ambiguous. Looked up from germline, CDR1 is SNHLY and CDR2 is FYNNEI. V lost 4 bases, J lost 4 bases, and 7 bases lay in between. This CDR3 is 12 amino acids long. The CDR3 here is CASSVEGTEAFF. The DNA for the CDR3 is TGTGCCAGCAGTGTGGAGGGCACTGAAGCTTTCTTT. Drawing the rest from reference TRBV2 and TRBJ1-1, the complete variable domain is EPEVTQTPSHQVTQMGQEVILRCVPISNHLYFYWYRQILGQKVEFLVSFYNNEISEKSEIFDDQFSVERPDGSNFTLKIRSTKLEDSAMYFCASSVEGTEAFFGQGTRLTVV.

The chain combines TRBV19 with TRBJ2-2; a possible D gene is TRBD1 (5 bases). V lost 7 bases, J lost 4 bases, and 16 bases lay in between. There are 15 residues in the CDR3. CDR1 is LNHDA and CDR2 is SQIVND in the germline V gene (reference sequence). The DNA of the CDR3 is TGTGCCAGTAACGGGCCCAGGGTGGGCACCGGGGAGCTGTTTTTT. Translated, it gives CASNGPRVGTGELFF.

The gene calls are TRBV19 and TRBJ2-7; TRBD2 is a possible D gene (6 bases). Trimming removed 10 bases from V and 6 bases from J, with 19 bases in between. Germline-derived CDR1 and CDR2 are LNHDA and SQIVND (reference sequence). This CDR3 has 13 amino acids. This CDR3 reads CATRDFPLVEQYF. The CDR3 DNA reads as TGTGCCACCCGGGACTTCCCTCTCGTCGAGCAGTACTTC.

V is TRBV6-6 and J is TRBJ2-2; possibly TRBD2 for D (6 bases). Germline assignment: CDR1 MNHNY and CDR2 SVGAGI (reference sequence). V lost 6 bases and J 1 base, leaving 12 bases between the germline ends. The length of the CDR3 is 15 residues. Here the CDR3 reads CASRKGSGNTGELFF. The CDR3 nucleotides are TGTGCCAGCAGAAAGGGTAGCGGGAACACCGGGGAGCTGTTTTTT.

The table lists this clone with a count of one. The chain carries TRBV27 and TRBJ2-1; D perhaps matches TRBD2 (5 bases). The germline V gene has CDR1 MNHEY and CDR2 SMNVEV (reference sequence). CDR3 size: 13 residues. Deletions cut 0 bases from V and 6 bases from J, with 6 bases between. The CDR3 spells CASSLSSGNEQFF. The CDR3 nucleotides are TGTGCCAGCAGTTTATCAAGCGGCAATGAGCAGTTCTTC.